This T cell receptor beta chain appears in the sequencing data of a study of post-analysis software for immune sequencing data (dated by TCRdb to the mid-2010s). About the investigation overall: Recorded disease courses included relapsing-remitting, secondary progressive and progressive-relapsing multiple sclerosis, with some patients lacking subtype annotation. A subset of samples was prepared in parallel using single-end sample barcoding, then pooled and co-amplified after Illumina adapter ligation. The patient repertoires were compared against some twelve previously published healthy control repertoires obtained from donors aged roughly 6 to 28 years. Summary of the overall study and its limitations: Patients showed significantly higher frequencies than controls for about five TRBV segments, among them TRBV5-6, TRBV5-1 and TRBV20-1. The multiple sclerosis patient group was slightly younger than the control group. Direct clustering with F measure revealed strong co-clustering of samples prepared in the same batch, which led to a batch-effect correction. Multiple sclerosis patients had significantly lower normalized Chao1 diversity than controls, a result that suggests substantial peripheral T-cell clonal expansion.

The library was built by means of PCR. The data were produced on an Illumina HiSeq 2500. To reduce PCR and sequencing biases, unique molecular identifiers were incorporated into the TCR beta cDNA libraries. Some 500,000 cDNA molecules were obtained per 1 to 10 million input T cells, so each molecule approximated one T cell. The same protocol used for the earlier healthy control dataset was applied to prepare and sequence the patient libraries. Samples belonging to the same batch were prepared together, multiplexed and sequenced on a shared HiSeq lane. The authors processed their data as follows. Raw barcoded reads were processed with MIGEC, discarding single-read molecular identifier groups before consensus assembly and CDR3 extraction. VDJtools was used for post-analysis of the clonotype tables, with diversity normalized by down-sampling every dataset to the smallest sample size. To correct batch-related cross-sample contamination, repertoire overlap clustering matched CDR3 amino acid sequences but not nucleotide sequences. TCRdb reprocessed the public reads (quality trimming at Q25 with fastp, clone calling with MiXCR) and kept in-frame beta chains. Identical CDR3 proteins give one entry, which carries the most common genes and DNA. The V and J calls come from TCRdb's annotation, not from the publication. This sample gives hundreds of thousands of distinct CDR3 sequences in total; 59% of them show up just once. The ten largest account for 11% of the sample.

TCR beta repertoires were profiled from peripheral blood of roughly 13 young patients with multiple sclerosis to demonstrate the VDJtools post-analysis software. The patients with multiple sclerosis were children and adolescents between about 6 and 16 years of age. The CDR3 spans 17 residues, from the cysteine through the phenylalanine. Left in the record is the CDR3 DNA by itself, 51 bases read in frame from the first base. The germline V gene gives CDR1 as MRHNA and CDR2 as SNTAGT. V is cut back by 8 bases and J by 12 bases, with 27 bases in the junction unmatched. Comments on this clonotype: Its antigen remains unidentified. No much larger clonotype is one base removed from it; base qualities were not supplied.

The receptor's source is a girl aged 2 to 10 with multiple sclerosis. Sequenced input: blood. The chain is encoded by TRBV6-4 joined to TRBJ1-2, with 7 bases aligning to TRBD1. The bases are TGTGCCAGCGGACGGTTCTGGTGGACAGGAGGAAAAATCTCGGACACCTTC. Its translation reads: CASGRFWWTGGKISDTF.